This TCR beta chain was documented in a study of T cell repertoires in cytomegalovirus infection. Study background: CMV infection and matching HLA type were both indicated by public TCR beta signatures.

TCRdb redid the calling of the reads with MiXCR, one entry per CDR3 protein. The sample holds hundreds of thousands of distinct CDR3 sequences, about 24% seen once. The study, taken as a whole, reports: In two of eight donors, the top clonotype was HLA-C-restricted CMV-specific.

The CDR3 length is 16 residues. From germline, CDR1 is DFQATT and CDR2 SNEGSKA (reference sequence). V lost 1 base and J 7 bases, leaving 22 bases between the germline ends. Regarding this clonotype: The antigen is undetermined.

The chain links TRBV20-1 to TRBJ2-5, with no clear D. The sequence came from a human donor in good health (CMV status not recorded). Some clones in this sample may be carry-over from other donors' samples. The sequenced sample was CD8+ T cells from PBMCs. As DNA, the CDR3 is TGCAGTGCTAGAGCGGTGGCGCAGCTGACCCCAGGGACCCAGTACTTC. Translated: CSARAVAQLTPGTQYF.